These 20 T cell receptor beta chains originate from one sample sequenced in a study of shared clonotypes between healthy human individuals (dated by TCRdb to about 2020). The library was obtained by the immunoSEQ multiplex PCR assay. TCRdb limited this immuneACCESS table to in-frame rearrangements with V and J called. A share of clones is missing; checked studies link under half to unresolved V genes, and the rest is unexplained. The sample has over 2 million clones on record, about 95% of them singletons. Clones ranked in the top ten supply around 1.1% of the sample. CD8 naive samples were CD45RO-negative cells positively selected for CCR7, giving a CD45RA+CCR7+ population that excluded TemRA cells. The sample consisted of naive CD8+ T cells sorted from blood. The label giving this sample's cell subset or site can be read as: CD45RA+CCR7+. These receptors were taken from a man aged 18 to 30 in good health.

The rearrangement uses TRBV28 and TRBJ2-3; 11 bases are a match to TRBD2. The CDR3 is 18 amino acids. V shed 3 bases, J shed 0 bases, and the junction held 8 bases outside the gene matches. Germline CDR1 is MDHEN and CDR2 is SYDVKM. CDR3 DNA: TGTGCCAGCAGTTTCGCGGTAGCGGGAGGGTCTAGCACAGATACGCAGTATTTT. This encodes CASSFAVAGGSSTDTQYF.

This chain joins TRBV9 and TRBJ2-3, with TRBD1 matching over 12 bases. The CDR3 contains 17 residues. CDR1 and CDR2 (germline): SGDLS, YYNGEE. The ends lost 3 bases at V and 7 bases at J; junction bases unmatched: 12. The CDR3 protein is CASSAYSSGQGANTQYF. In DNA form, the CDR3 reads TGTGCCAGCAGCGCATACTCTTCGGGACAGGGGGCTAATACGCAGTATTTT.

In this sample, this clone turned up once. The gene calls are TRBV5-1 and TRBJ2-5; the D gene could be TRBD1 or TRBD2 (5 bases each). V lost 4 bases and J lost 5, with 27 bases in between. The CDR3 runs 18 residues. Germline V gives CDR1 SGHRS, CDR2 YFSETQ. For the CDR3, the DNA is TGCGCCAGCAGCCCGAACACCCCGGGAAGGGGCAGGGAGGAGACCCAGTACTTC. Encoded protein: CASSPNTPGRGREETQYF.

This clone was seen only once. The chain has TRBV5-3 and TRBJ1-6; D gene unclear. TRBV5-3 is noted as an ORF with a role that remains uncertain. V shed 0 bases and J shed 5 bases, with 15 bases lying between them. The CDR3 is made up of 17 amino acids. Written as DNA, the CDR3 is TGTGCCAGAAGCTTGGCCCTAAACTCCCGTGATAATTCACCCCTCCACTTT. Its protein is CARSLALNSRDNSPLHF.

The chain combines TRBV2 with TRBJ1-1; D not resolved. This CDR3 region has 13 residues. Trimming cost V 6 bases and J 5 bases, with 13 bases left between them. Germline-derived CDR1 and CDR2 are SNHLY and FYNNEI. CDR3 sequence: CASSAYSRTEAFF. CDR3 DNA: TGTGCCAGCAGCGCATATTCCAGGACTGAAGCTTTCTTT.

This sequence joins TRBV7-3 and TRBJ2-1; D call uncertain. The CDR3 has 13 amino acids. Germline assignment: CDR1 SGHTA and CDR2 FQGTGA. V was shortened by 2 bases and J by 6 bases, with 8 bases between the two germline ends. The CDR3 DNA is TGTGCCAGCAGCTTATCCGGCTCCAATGAGCAGTTCTTC. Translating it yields CASSLSGSNEQFF.

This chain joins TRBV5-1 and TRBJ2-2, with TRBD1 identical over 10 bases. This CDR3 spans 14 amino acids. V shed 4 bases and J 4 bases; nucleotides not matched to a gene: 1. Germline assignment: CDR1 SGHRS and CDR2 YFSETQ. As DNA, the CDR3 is TGCGCCAGCAGCCGGGACAGGGGCACCGGGGAGCTGTTTTTT. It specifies CASSRDRGTGELFF.

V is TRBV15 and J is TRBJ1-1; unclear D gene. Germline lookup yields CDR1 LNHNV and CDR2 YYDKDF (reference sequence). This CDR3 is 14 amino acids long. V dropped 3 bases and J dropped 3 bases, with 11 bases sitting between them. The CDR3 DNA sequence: TGTGCCACCAGCAGCGGGAGCTGGTACACTGAAGCTTTCTTT. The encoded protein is CATSSGSWYTEAFF.

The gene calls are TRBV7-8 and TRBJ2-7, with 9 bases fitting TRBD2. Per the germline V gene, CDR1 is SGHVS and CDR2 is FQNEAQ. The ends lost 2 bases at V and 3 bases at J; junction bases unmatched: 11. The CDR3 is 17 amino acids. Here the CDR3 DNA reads TGTGCCAGCAGCTTATATCTTAGCGGGAGTAATTTCTACGAGCAGTACTTC. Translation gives CASSLYLSGSNFYEQYF.

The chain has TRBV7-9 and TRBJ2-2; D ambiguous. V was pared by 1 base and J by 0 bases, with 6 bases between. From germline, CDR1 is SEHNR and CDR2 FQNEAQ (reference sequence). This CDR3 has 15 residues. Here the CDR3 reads CASSLGGPNTGELFF. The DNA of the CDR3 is TGTGCCAGCAGCTTAGGTGGGCCGAACACCGGGGAGCTGTTTTTT. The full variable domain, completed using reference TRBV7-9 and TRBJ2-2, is DTGVSQNPRHKITKRGQNVTFRCDPISEHNRLYWYRQTLGQGPEFLTYFQNEAQLEKSRLLSDRFSAERPKGSFSTLEIQRTEQGDSAMYLCASSLGGPNTGELFFGEGSRLTVL.

CDR3 amino acids: CASSQEGTSGYNEQFF. CDR3 sequence (DNA): TGCGCCAGCAGCCAAGAAGGGACTAGCGGGTACAATGAGCAGTTCTTC. The gene calls are TRBV4-1 and TRBJ2-1, with 12 nucleotides matching TRBD2. The CDR3 loop spans 16 amino acids. Germline V gene data show CDR1 as MGHRA and CDR2 as YSYEKL. V lost 0 bases to trimming and J lost 4 bases; unmatched junction nucleotides: 1.

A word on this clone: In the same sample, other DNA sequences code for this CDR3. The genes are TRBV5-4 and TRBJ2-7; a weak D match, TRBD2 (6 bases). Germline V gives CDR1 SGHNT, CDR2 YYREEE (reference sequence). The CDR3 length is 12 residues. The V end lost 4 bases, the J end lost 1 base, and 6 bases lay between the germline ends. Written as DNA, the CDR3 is TGTGCCAGCAGCGGGGGGTCCTACGAGCAGTACTTC. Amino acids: CASSGGSYEQYF.

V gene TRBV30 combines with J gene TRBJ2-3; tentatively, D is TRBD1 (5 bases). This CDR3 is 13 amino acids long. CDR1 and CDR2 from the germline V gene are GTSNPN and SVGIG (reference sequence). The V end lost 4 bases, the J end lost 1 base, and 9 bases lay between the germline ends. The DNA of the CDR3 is TGTGCCTGGAATGGGGCTCGCACAGATACGCAGTATTTT. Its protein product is CAWNGARTDTQYF.

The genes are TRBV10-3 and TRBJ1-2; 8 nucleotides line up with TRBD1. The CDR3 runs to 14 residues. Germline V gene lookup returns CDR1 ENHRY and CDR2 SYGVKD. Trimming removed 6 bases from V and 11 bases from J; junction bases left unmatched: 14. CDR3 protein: CAIRTERTGHLYTF. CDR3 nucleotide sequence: TGTGCCATCAGGACTGAGCGGACAGGGCATTTATACACCTTC.

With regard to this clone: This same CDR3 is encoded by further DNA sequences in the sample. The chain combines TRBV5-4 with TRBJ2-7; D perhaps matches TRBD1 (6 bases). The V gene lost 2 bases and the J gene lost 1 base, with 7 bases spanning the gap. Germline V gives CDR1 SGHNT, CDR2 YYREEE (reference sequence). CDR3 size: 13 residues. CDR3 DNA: TGTGCCAGCAGCTTAGGACAGTCCTACGAGCAGTACTTC. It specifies CASSLGQSYEQYF.

CDR3 in amino acids: CASRPGTGLYEQYF. The CDR3 region has the DNA TGTGCCAGCAGGCCCGGGACAGGGTTATACGAGCAGTACTTC. The chain links TRBV2 to TRBJ2-7, with 9 positions matching TRBD1. J gave up 4 bases and V 6 bases, and 7 bases lay outside the gene matches. Germline lookup yields CDR1 SNHLY and CDR2 FYNNEI. The CDR3 is 14 amino acids.

This chain's CDR3 is CASSQVPSGRYEQYF. In nucleotides, the CDR3 is TGCGCCAGCAGCCAAGTTCCTAGCGGGCGCTACGAGCAGTACTTC. The chain joins TRBV4-3 to TRBJ2-7, with 8 bases aligning to TRBD2. Germline CDR1 and CDR2: LGHNA and YSLEER. This CDR3 contains 15 residues. Trimming cost V 1 base and J 3 bases; bases outside gene matches: 5.

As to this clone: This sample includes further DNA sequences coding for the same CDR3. CDR3 residues: CASSGGDPTYEQYF. CDR3 bases: TGTGCCAGCAGCGGGGGGGACCCCACCTACGAGCAGTACTTC. The rearrangement links TRBV9 to TRBJ2-7; perhaps TRBD2 as D (6 bases). The CDR3 contains 14 residues. Per the germline V gene, CDR1 is SGDLS and CDR2 is YYNGEE. V was cut by 3 bases and J by 2 bases, with 12 bases left in between. The full variable domain, completed using reference TRBV9 and TRBJ2-7, is DSGVTQTPKHLITATGQRVTLRCSPRSGDLSVYWYQQSLDQGLQFLIQYYNGEERAKGNILERFSAQQFPDLHSELNLSSLELGDSALYFCASSGGDPTYEQYFGPGTRLTVT.

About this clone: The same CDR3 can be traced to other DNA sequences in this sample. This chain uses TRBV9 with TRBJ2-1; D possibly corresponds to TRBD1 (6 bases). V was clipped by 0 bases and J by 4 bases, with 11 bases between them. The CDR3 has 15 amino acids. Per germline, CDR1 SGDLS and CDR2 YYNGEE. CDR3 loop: CASSVAGTPYNEQFF. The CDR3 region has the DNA TGTGCCAGCAGCGTAGCCGGGACACCATACAATGAGCAGTTCTTC.

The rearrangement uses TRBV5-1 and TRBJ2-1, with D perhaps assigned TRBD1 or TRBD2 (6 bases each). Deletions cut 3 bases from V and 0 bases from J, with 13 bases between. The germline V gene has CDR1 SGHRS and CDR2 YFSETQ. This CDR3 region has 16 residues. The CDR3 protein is CASSWRGGTSYNEQFF. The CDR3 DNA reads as TGCGCCAGCAGCTGGAGAGGGGGGACCTCCTACAATGAGCAGTTCTTC.